This T cell receptor (beta chain) originates from a study of blood T cells in healthy people across ages. Primers used in a second PCR of roughly 6 to 11 cycles were a sample-barcoded 5' primer and a J-beta primer mix. From the 5' RACE reads, TCRdb called clonotypes with MiXCR, one entry per CDR3 protein. The table has about 1.1 million distinct CDR3 sequences, roughly two fifths seen once. A note on this clonotype: Its antigen is unknown.

Study-level results: Strong correlation existed between TCR beta diversity and naive T cell percentage.

The CDR3 runs 12 residues. Trimming shortened V by 2 bases and J by 0 bases, and 2 bases separated the two germline ends. Germline CDR1 reads SGHDN; CDR2 reads FVKESK. The source is a man aged 18-30 years in good health. The chain links TRBV14 to TRBJ2-7; D unclear. Sequencing was done on a sample of blood. The CDR3 DNA reads TGTGCCAGCAGCCAAATCTCCTACGAGCAGTACTTC. This translates into CASSQISYEQYF.